This entry features one TCR beta chain sequence. V was shortened by 0 bases and J by 0 bases, with 8 bases between the two germline ends. The germline gives CDR1 GTSNPN, CDR2 SVGIG (reference sequence). CDR3 length equals 14 residues. The data stem from a study of shared clonotypes between healthy human individuals. Profiling relied on immunoSEQ multiplex PCR, and the TCRdb table lists in-frame clones only, not all of them. The table has approximately 2.4 million clones, around 95% seen once. The sequenced sample consisted of naive CD4+ T cells sorted from blood. Indicated subset: CD45RA+ positively selected. The chain links TRBV30 to TRBJ1-2; D remains ambiguous. This receptor was obtained from a man aged 18 to 30 in good health. This CDR3 is CAWSVPPANYGYTF. DNA for the CDR3: TGTGCCTGGAGTGTACCCCCAGCTAACTATGGCTACACCTTC. Full variable domain (remainder filled in from reference TRBV30 and TRBJ1-2): SQTIHQWPATLVQPVGSPLSLECTVEGTSNPNLYWYRQAAGRGLQLLFYSVGIGQISSEVPQNLSASRPQDRQFILSSKKLLLSDSGFYLCAWSVPPANYGYTFGSGTRLTVV.